The entry below gives a single T cell receptor (beta chain) sequence along with its context. Its specificity is not known. The source of the sample is a study of shared clonotypes between healthy human individuals. As for the study in general: Serving as donors were two women and a few men, whose ages spanned 18 to 49.

Study-wide findings and caveats: Non-shared clonotypes showed lower generation probabilities than clonotypes common to all four donors.

This CDR3 region has 16 residues. Trimming took off 3 bases at V and 0 bases at J, with 9 bases between the two ends. Per germline, CDR1 MGHDK and CDR2 SYGVNS. Produced via immunoSEQ multiplex PCR; TCRdb's table is partial and in-frame only. The sample yields over a million clones, around three quarters seen once. This chain uses TRBV25-1 with TRBJ2-6; D gene ambiguous. The sequence was collected from a young man in good health. Some clones in this sample may be carry-over from other donors' samples. Sequencing was carried out using memory CD4+ T cells from PBMCs. Subset denoted: CD45RA-negative fraction. CDR3 region: CASSEGRTSGANVLTF. In nucleotides, the CDR3 is TGTGCCAGCAGTGAGGGTCGGACCTCTGGGGCCAACGTCCTGACTTTC.